This TCR beta chain was sequenced for a study of regulatory T cells in long-lasting Graves disease. This sample's time point: newly diagnosed GD, antithyroid drugs for less than 3 months. From PBMCs, RNA was extracted and then used to make the TCR library. The CDR3 spans 17 residues. Germline CDR1 is SNHLY and CDR2 is FYNNEI. V lost 7 bases and J lost 4; bases outside the gene matches: 15. Assembly of TCR beta libraries relied on iRepertoire HTBI primers together with Arm-PCR of CDR3 regions. TCRdb ran MiXCR on the multiplex PCR reads and lists one entry per CDR3 protein. The table has hundreds of thousands of distinct CDR3 sequences, over 15% seen once; the top ten hold roughly 27%. This sample also appeared in a second study, on T cells in Graves' hyperthyroidism and ophthalmopathy.

The chain joins TRBV2 to TRBJ1-4; 7 bases align to TRBD1. The sequences come from peripheral blood mononuclear cells (PBMCs), collected at new diagnosis, from a patient treated with antithyroid drugs. The receptor was isolated from a man aged 40-55 years with Graves disease. The CDR3: CASIRRAGGRLNEKLFF. The CDR3 DNA sequence: TGTGCCAGCATTCGGCGGGCAGGGGGGAGGCTTAATGAAAAACTGTTTTTT.